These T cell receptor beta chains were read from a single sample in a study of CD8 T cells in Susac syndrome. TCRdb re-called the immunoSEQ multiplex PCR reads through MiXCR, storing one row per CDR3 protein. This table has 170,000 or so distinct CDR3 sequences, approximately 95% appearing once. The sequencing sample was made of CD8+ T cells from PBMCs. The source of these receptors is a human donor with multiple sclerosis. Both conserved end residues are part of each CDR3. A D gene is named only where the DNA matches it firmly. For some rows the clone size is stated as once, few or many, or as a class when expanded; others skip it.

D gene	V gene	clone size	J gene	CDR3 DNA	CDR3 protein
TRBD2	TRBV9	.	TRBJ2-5	TGTGCCAGCAGCTCCTTCGGGGGGGCAGGGGAGACCCAGTACTTC	CASSSFGGAGETQYF
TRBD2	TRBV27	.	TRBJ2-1	TGTGCCAGCAGTCAACGGACTAGTCAACGGAATGAGCAGTTCTTC	CASSQRTSQRNEQFF
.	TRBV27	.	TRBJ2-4	TGTGCCACCTATGACGGGAACATTCAGTACTTC	CATYDGNIQYF
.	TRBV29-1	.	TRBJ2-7	TGCAGCGTGCACACTTCCTACGAGCAGTACTTC	CSVHTSYEQYF
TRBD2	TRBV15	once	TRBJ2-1	TGTGCCGTCGCTAGCGGGGCGTACAATGAGCAGTTCTTC	CAVASGAYNEQFF
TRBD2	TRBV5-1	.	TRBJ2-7	TGCGCCAGCAGCTTGACTAGCGGGAGCGAGCAGTACTTC	CASSLTSGSEQYF
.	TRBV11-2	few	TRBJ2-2	TGTGCCAGCAGCTCCAGAAGCACCGGGGAGCTGTTTTTT	CASSSRSTGELFF
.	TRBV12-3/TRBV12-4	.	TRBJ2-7	TGTGCCAGCAGTACCCCCGGTGCCGGGCTCTACGAGCAGTACTTC	CASSTPGAGLYEQYF
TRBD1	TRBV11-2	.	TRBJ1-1	TGTGCCAGCAGCTTAGCGGACAGGGCGAACACTGAAGCTTTCTTT	CASSLADRANTEAFF
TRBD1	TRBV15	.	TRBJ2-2	TGTGCCACCAGCTCAAGACGGACTGACAGGGGGTTGCACACCGGGGAGCTGTTTTTT	CATSSRRTDRGLHTGELFF
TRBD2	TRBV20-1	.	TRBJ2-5	TGCAGTGCTAGCGGGACTAGCGGGGGGCTACCCCAGTACTTC	CSASGTSGGLPQYF
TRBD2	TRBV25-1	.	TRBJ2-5	TGTGCCAGCAGTGTGGGGGCGGGAGGGGAGACCCAGTACTTC	CASSVGAGGETQYF
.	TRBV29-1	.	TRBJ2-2	TGCAGCGTCGCCGCGGGGTCGCTGAACACCGGGGAGCTGTTTTTT	CSVAAGSLNTGELFF
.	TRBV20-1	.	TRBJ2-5	TGCAGTGCAGCTAGCGCATACCAAGAGACCCAGTACTTC	CSAASAYQETQYF
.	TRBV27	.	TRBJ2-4	TGTGCCAGCAGTACAGGGTTCCAAAACATTCAGTACTTC	CASSTGFQNIQYF
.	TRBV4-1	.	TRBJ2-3	TGCGCCAGCAGCCCAGATTTCGGGGTCCATGACACAGATACGCAGTATTTT	CASSPDFGVHDTDTQYF
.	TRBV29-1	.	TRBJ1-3	TGCAGCGTCACGGGGGCGCTTGGAAACACCATATATTTT	CSVTGALGNTIYF
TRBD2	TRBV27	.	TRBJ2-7	TGTGCCAGCAGTGCCCTGACTAGCGGGAGTAGGCACGAGCAGTACTTC	CASSALTSGSRHEQYF
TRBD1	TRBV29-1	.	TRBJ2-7	TGCAGCGTCACCGCTACCCGGACAGGCAACTACGAGCAGTACTTC	CSVTATRTGNYEQYF
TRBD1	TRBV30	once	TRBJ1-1	TGTGCCTGGAGTCTTGGACAGGGCACTGAAGCTTTCTTT	CAWSLGQGTEAFF
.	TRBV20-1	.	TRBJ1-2	TGCAGTGCAAAGAACCCGGGGGGCTACACCTTC	CSAKNPGGYTF
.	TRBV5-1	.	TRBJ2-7	TGCGCCAGCAGCTCTAGTAGCGGCTACGAGCAGTACTTC	CASSSSSGYEQYF
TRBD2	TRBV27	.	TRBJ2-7	TGTGCCAGCAGTCCGGGGACTAGCGGGAGGAGCGAGCAGTACTTC	CASSPGTSGRSEQYF
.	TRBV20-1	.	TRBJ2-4	TGCAGTGCTAGTCACGGATACAAAAACATTCAGTACTTC	CSASHGYKNIQYF
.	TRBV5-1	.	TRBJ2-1	TGCGCCAGCAGCCACTTTGGGGAGCTTGTCGATGAGCAGTTCTTC	CASSHFGELVDEQFF
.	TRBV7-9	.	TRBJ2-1	TGTGCCAGCAGCTTAGAAGTTTGGCACAATGAGCAGTTCTTC	CASSLEVWHNEQFF
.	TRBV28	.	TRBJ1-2	TGTGCCAGCAGTCCCACCCGGAACTATGGCTACACCTTC	CASSPTRNYGYTF
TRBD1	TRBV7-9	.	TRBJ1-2	TGTGCCAGCAGCTCGGGACAGGGGCCCTTAGGCTACACCTTC	CASSSGQGPLGYTF
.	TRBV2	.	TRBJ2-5	TGTGCCAGCAACCTGGGGGCGGGGGAGACCCAGTACTTC	CASNLGAGETQYF
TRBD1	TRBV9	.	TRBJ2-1	TGTGCCAGCAGCGCCGGGACAGCATTTTACAATGAGCAGTTCTTC	CASSAGTAFYNEQFF
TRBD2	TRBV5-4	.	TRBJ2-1	TGTGCCAGCAGCTTGGGTTTGCGGGGGGTTGTAAATGAGCAGTTCTTC	CASSLGLRGVVNEQFF
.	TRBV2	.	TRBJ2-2	TGTGCCAGCATCCCTAGCCTCACCGGGGAGCTGTTTTTT	CASIPSLTGELFF
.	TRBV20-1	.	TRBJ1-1	TGCAGTGCTAGAGAGAGGGATGGCGATGAAGCTTTCTTT	CSARERDGDEAFF
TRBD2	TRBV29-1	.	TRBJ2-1	TGCAGCGTCGGACTAGCCCCAAATGAGCAGTTCTTC	CSVGLAPNEQFF
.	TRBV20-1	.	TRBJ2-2	TGCAGTGCCCCGGCCCTCAGGTCCGGGGAGCTGTTTTTT	CSAPALRSGELFF
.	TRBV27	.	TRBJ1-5	TGTGCCAGCAGTTTATCGTTCCGGGGCAATCAGCCCCAGCATTTT	CASSLSFRGNQPQHF
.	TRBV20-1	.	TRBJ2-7	TGCAGTGCTAGAGGCTCTACGGGCCTCGGGGAGCAGTACTTC	CSARGSTGLGEQYF
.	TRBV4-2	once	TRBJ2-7	TGTGCCAGCAGCCAACCGGCCCACTACGAGCAGTACTTC	CASSQPAHYEQYF
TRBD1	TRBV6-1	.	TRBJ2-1	TGTGCCAGCAGGTCGGACAGGTGGGAGCAGTTCTTC	CASRSDRWEQFF
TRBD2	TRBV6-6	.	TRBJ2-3	TGTGCCAGCAGTTACTCGAGACTAGCGGTCTTAGATACGCAGTATTTT	CASSYSRLAVLDTQYF
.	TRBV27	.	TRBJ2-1	TGTGCCAGCAGTGCGGGACATCCCTACAATGAGCAGTTCTTC	CASSAGHPYNEQFF
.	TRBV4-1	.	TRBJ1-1	TGCGCCAGCAGCCAAGGGGCCAGTAACACTGAAGCTTTCTTT	CASSQGASNTEAFF
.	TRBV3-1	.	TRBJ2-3	TGTGCCAGCTTGGGACAAACGGATACGCAGTATTTT	CASLGQTDTQYF
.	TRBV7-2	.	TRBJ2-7	TGTGCCAGCAGCTTATGGCGCAGGACCTCCTACGAGCAGTACTTC	CASSLWRRTSYEQYF
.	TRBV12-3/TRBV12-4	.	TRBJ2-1	TGTGCCAGCAGTTCCCCTGGGCAGCCGAACTACAATGAGCAGTTCTTC	CASSSPGQPNYNEQFF
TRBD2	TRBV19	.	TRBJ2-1	TGTGCCAGTAGACGGACTAGCGGTTACAATGAGCAGTTCTTC	CASRRTSGYNEQFF
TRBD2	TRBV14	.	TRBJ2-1	TGTGCCAGCAGCCAAGTCGGCGGGAGAGGCGATGAGCAGTTCTTC	CASSQVGGRGDEQFF
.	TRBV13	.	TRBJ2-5	TGTGCCAGCAGCTTCAGGGTTCAAGAGACCCAGTACTTC	CASSFRVQETQYF
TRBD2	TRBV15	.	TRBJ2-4	TGTGCCACCAGCGGAACTAGCGGACCTAACCAAGGGAACATTCAGTACTTC	CATSGTSGPNQGNIQYF
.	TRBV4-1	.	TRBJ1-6	TGCGCCAGCAGCCAAGGCAATTCACCCCTCCACTTT	CASSQGNSPLHF
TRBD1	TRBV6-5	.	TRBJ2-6	TGTGCCAGCAGTTCTACAGGGGAATCTGGGGCCAACGTCCTGACTTTC	CASSSTGESGANVLTF
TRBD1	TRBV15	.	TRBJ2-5	TGTGCCACCAGCAGTGATACAGGGGGTCTAAGAGAGACCCAGTACTTC	CATSSDTGGLRETQYF
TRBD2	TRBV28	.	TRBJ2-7	TGTGCCAGCGCGCGGGAGGCACATTCCTACGAGCAGTACTTC	CASAREAHSYEQYF